This T cell receptor (beta chain) was recorded in a study of T-cell reconstitution after alpha-beta-depleted transplantation in children. Whole-study findings and limits: Alpha-beta T cells about two months after transplant reportedly derived from several hundred expanded graft clones. At one year after transplant, newly produced T cells mostly accounted for T-cell counts and diversity. After transplant, high TCRbeta diversity at day 60 in some patients arose from surviving recipient T cells and thymic progenitors.

V shed 6 bases and J shed 7 bases, with 13 bases lying between them. The germline CDR1 and CDR2 sequences are SQVTM and ANQGSEA. The length of the CDR3 is 12 residues. As for this clonotype: The target antigen is unknown.

Unique molecular identifiers were incorporated during preparation of the TCRbeta library. TCRdb fed the PCR reads into MiXCR, producing one record per CDR3 protein. The sample lists 490,000 or so distinct CDR3 sequences; more than 9% were seen once. This sequence originates from a child under 10 years old with inherited bone marrow failure, due to receive a stem cell transplant. The sequences come from PBMCs, collected before TCRalphabeta/CD19-depleted stem cell transplant. J is TRBJ2-4 and V is TRBV29-1; maybe TRBD1 (6 bases). CDR3 residues: CSVLQGPNIQYF. CDR3 coding DNA: TGCAGCGTCCTACAGGGTCCGAACATTCAGTACTTC.